This T cell receptor beta chain was profiled in a study of shared T cell receptors in the human thymus. Germline V gene data show CDR1 as MNHEY and CDR2 as SVGAGI. This CDR3 has 14 amino acids. The V end was cut by 5 bases, the J end by 6 bases, with 15 bases between. This table comes from immunoSEQ multiplex PCR, and its TCRdb copy is limited to in-frame clones, with some not included. This sample has hundreds of thousands of clones, with approximately 95% found just once. The chain recombines TRBV6-5 with TRBJ2-3; D perhaps matches TRBD1 (6 bases). The TCR was taken from a human donor. Sample: thymocytes. In nucleotides, the CDR3 is TGTGCCAGCAGTAGGCAGGGGCACAATGATACGCAGTATTTT. Protein sequence: CASSRQGHNDTQYF.